A single sample is the source of the 27 T cell receptor beta chains below, sequenced in a study of blood T cell repertoires in COVID-19. The table came from immunoSEQ multiplex PCR; TCRdb's copy has only in-frame clones and leaves some out. This sample carries approximately 90,000 clones, 80% to 90% of them seen once, and the ten largest clones take 20% to 25%. Sequences were obtained from peripheral blood. These receptors all stem from a man between 60 and 70 years old with acute or convalescent COVID-19.

The rearrangement joins TRBV6-6 to TRBJ2-1; TRBD2 matches at 11 bases. The CDR3 totals 19 residues. Germline trimming cut 5 bases from V and 0 bases from J; bases unmatched to any gene: 12. From germline, CDR1 is MNHNY and CDR2 SVGAGI (reference sequence). As DNA, the CDR3 is TGTGCCAGCAGTGGATCAATTAGCGGGGGGGGTAGCTCCTACAATGAGCAGTTCTTC. Its translation is CASSGSISGGGSSYNEQFF.

V usage is TRBV13 and J usage is TRBJ2-4; 13 positions match TRBD2. Per the germline V gene, CDR1 is PRHDT and CDR2 is FYEKMQ (reference sequence). V dropped 2 bases and J dropped 0; count of bases not matched to a gene: 7. This CDR3 contains 19 residues. The CDR3 bases are TGTGCCAGCAGCTTAAGGGGACTAGCGGGGAGGAGAGCCAAAAACATTCAGTACTTC. This codes for CASSLRGLAGRRAKNIQYF.

The chain recombines TRBV10-1 with TRBJ2-1; 9 positions agree with TRBD1. The CDR3 extends over 17 amino acids. Trimming removed 1 base from V and 1 base from J; junction bases left unmatched: 5. Germline V gene lookup returns CDR1 WNHNN and CDR2 SYGVQD (reference sequence). For the CDR3, the DNA is TGCGCCAGCAGTGAGTTATTGGGACAGGGATCCTACAATGAGCAGTTCTTC. As protein: CASSELLGQGSYNEQFF.

This clone was observed a single time. The gene calls are TRBV2 and TRBJ1-5, with a tentative D call TRBD1 (5 bases). Germline CDR1 and CDR2: SNHLY and FYNNEI. V shed 4 bases and J shed 3 bases, with 10 bases lying between them. The CDR3 spans 14 residues. The CDR3 DNA sequence: TGTGCCAGCAGTGCACGGGGGGACAATCAGCCCCAGCATTTT. Translation gives CASSARGDNQPQHF.

The J gene is TRBJ2-3, the V gene TRBV7-9, with D possibly TRBD2 on 5 matching bases. Germline lookup yields CDR1 SEHNR and CDR2 FQNEAQ (reference sequence). Between the trimmed V and J ends, which lost 3 bases and 2 bases, there was a span of 9 bases. The CDR3 is 14 residues long. The CDR3 nucleotides are TGTGCCAGCAGCTTCCGGGATTACACAGATACGCAGTATTTT. Translated: CASSFRDYTDTQYF.

This clone has just one count. This chain connects TRBV19 to TRBJ1-5; TRBD1 agrees at 9 bases. V was clipped by 1 base and J by 6 bases; unmatched bases: 4. CDR3 size: 15 residues. Germline CDR1 is LNHDA and CDR2 is SQIVND (reference sequence). CDR3: CASSIGGTGTQPQHF. CDR3 nucleotide sequence: TGTGCCAGTAGTATAGGCGGGACAGGGACTCAGCCCCAGCATTTT.

The V gene is TRBV11-2, the J gene TRBJ1-2; D possibly corresponds to TRBD1 (5 bases). This CDR3 is built from 16 residues. V shed 6 bases and J shed 4 bases, with 21 bases lying between them. Germline V gene lookup returns CDR1 SGHAT and CDR2 FQNNGV. The CDR3 bases are TGTGCCAGCAGTTACGCCCCCCGACAGTCCCTCTATGGCTACACCTTC. Translated, it gives CASSYAPRQSLYGYTF.

This chain links TRBV6-6 with TRBJ1-5, with a tentative D call TRBD1 (5 bases). This CDR3 has 15 amino acids. CDR1 is MNHNY and CDR2 is SVGAGI in the germline V gene (reference sequence). Trimming took off 3 bases at V and 4 bases at J, with 13 bases between the two ends. The CDR3 DNA sequence: TGTGCCAGCAGTTATAGCGGGCAGGGTAATCAGCCCCAGCATTTT. It encodes CASSYSGQGNQPQHF.

V and J are TRBV6-6 and TRBJ2-3; 10 bases are shared with TRBD2. The germline gives CDR1 MNHNY, CDR2 SVGAGI (reference sequence). This CDR3 spans 15 amino acids. Unmatched junction bases numbered 4, after V lost 5 bases and J lost 2 bases. CDR3 in amino acids: CASSLAGANTDTQYF. For the CDR3, the DNA is TGTGCCAGCAGTCTAGCGGGGGCCAACACAGATACGCAGTATTTT.

The chain is built from TRBV6-1 and TRBJ1-2, with D maybe TRBD1 (5 bases). The CDR3 runs to 15 residues. Germline V gives CDR1 MNHNS, CDR2 SASEGT. Trimming took off 2 bases at V and 3 bases at J, with 13 bases between the two ends. CDR3 DNA sequence: TGTGCCAGCAGTGAATCTGCGGGACCCTACTATGGCTACACCTTC. Translating gives CASSESAGPYYGYTF.

The chain couples TRBV7-2 to TRBJ1-4; D is possibly TRBD1 (5 bases). This CDR3 region has 15 residues. Germline V gene lookup returns CDR1 SGHTA and CDR2 FQGNSA. V gave up 6 bases and J gave up 2 bases, with 13 bases separating them. The CDR3 bases are TGTGCCAGCAGTGTCGTGGGGCGGACTAATGAAAAACTGTTTTTT. This translates into CASSVVGRTNEKLFF.

The V gene is TRBV2, the J gene TRBJ2-3, with TRBD1 matching 8 bases. Germline CDR1 reads SNHLY; CDR2 reads FYNNEI. J was trimmed by 5 bases and V by 6 bases; bases with no gene match: 7. The CDR3 is 14 amino acids. The CDR3 DNA follows: TGTGCCAGCAGCCAGGGGGCTTTACAAGATACGCAGTATTTT. The encoded protein is CASSQGALQDTQYF.

The V gene is TRBV18, the J gene TRBJ2-7, with D maybe TRBD1 (7 bases). The V gene's germline CDR1 is KGHSH and CDR2 LQKENI. The CDR3 is 14 residues long. V lost 2 bases, J lost 4 bases, and 12 bases lay in between. DNA for the CDR3: TGTGCCAGCTCACCAAACCCAGGGGGGTACGAGCAGTACTTC. Its translation is CASSPNPGGYEQYF.

J is TRBJ2-3 and V is TRBV19; 7 bases agree with TRBD1. V lost 5 bases and J lost 2; bases outside the gene matches: 10. The CDR3 is made up of 16 amino acids. Per germline, CDR1 LNHDA and CDR2 SQIVND (reference sequence). The CDR3 loop reads CASSRLTGLNTDTQYF. CDR3 sequence (DNA): TGTGCCAGTAGTCGATTGACAGGGCTGAACACAGATACGCAGTATTTT.

The chain employs TRBV7-2 and TRBJ1-1, with 9 bases identical to TRBD1. Losses at the gene ends were 7 bases for V and 2 bases for J; bases not matched to a gene: 5. The CDR3 is 14 amino acids. CDR1 SGHTA and CDR2 FQGNSA come from the germline V gene. The CDR3 nucleotides read TGTGCCAGCACCTGGGACAGGGCAAACACTGAAGCTTTCTTT. It specifies CASTWDRANTEAFF.

CDR3 sequence reads: CASSPRTHTGNEQFF. The CDR3 region has the DNA TGTGCCAGCTCACCACGGACACATACGGGCAATGAGCAGTTCTTC. The chain employs TRBV18 and TRBJ2-1; D is perhaps TRBD1 (5 bases). The CDR3 is made up of 15 amino acids. CDR1 is KGHSH, CDR2 LQKENI, per germline. V lost 1 base and J lost 6, with 13 bases in between.

This clone has only a few counts. The chain employs TRBV7-8 and TRBJ1-5; 7 bases fit TRBD1. With V trimmed by 0 bases and J by 3 bases, 5 bases remained unmatched. Germline V lookup: CDR1 SGHVS, CDR2 FQNEAQ. The CDR3 totals 16 residues. The CDR3 loop is CASSLAPGQTNQPQHF. The CDR3 DNA sequence: TGTGCCAGCAGCTTAGCACCGGGACAGACCAATCAGCCCCAGCATTTT.

The V gene is TRBV29-1, the J gene TRBJ1-1; D remains unclear. V was trimmed by 7 bases and J by 1 base, leaving 10 bases between them. Germline lookup yields CDR1 SQVTM and CDR2 ANQGSEA. This CDR3 comprises 12 residues. Here the CDR3 reads CSAVRGNTEAFF. CDR3 sequence (DNA): TGCAGCGCGGTTCGGGGGAACACTGAAGCTTTCTTT.

The chain combines TRBV5-5 with TRBJ2-7; D is possibly TRBD1 (6 bases). The CDR3 sequence is 16 residues long. The V gene lost 5 bases and the J gene lost 4 bases, with 22 bases spanning the gap. Germline lookup yields CDR1 SGHKS and CDR2 YYEKEE (reference sequence). The CDR3 loop reads CASSFGSGAYPYEQYV. CDR3 nucleotides: TGTGCCAGCAGTTTTGGGTCAGGGGCTTACCCTTACGAGCAGTACGTC.

The chain has TRBV4-3 and TRBJ2-2; 8 positions match TRBD2. The ends lost 8 bases at V and 6 bases at J; junction bases unmatched: 8. Germline V gene lookup returns CDR1 LGHNA and CDR2 YSLEER. The CDR3 totals 14 residues. For the CDR3, the DNA is TGCGCCAGCTCCCGGGGGGGAGGACCCGGGGAGCTGTTTTTT. Residues: CASSRGGGPGELFF.

This chain uses TRBV12-5 with TRBJ1-2; D is unclear. Trimming removed 1 base at V and 4 bases at J, with 22 bases between. This CDR3 is built from 18 residues. Per the germline V gene, CDR1 is LGHNT and CDR2 is FRNRAP. This CDR3 reads CASGLAPKRTQTTYGYTF. The CDR3 DNA is TGTGCTAGTGGTTTGGCCCCTAAACGGACTCAAACGACCTATGGCTACACCTTC.

The genes are TRBV15 and TRBJ2-1, with D unclear. The germline CDR1 and CDR2 sequences are LNHNV and YYDKDF (reference sequence). V was clipped by 3 bases and J by 7 bases, with 7 bases between them. This CDR3 is 12 amino acids long. The DNA for the CDR3 is TGTGCCACCAGCAGTCAGATGAATGAGCAGTTCTTC. Translated, it gives CATSSQMNEQFF. Full variable domain (missing parts from reference TRBV15 and TRBJ2-1): DAMVIQNPRYQVTQFGKPVTLSCSQTLNHNVMYWYQQKSSQAPKLLFHYYDKDFNNEADTPDNFQSRRPNTSFCFLDIRSPGLGDTAMYLCATSSQMNEQFFGPGTRLTVL.

The count of this clone is one. The J gene is TRBJ2-3, the V gene TRBV4-1; 7 bases fit TRBD2. This CDR3 has 15 residues. Germline assignment: CDR1 MGHRA and CDR2 YSYEKL. The V segment lost 4 bases and the J segment 2 bases; nucleotides outside the gene matches: 6. Here the CDR3 DNA reads TGCGCCAGCAGCCGAGAGGGACTATCCACAGATACGCAGTATTTT. This translates into CASSREGLSTDTQYF.

A few counts support this clone. J is TRBJ1-6 and V is TRBV6-5; 7 bases are shared with TRBD1. The germline V gene encodes CDR1 MNHEY and CDR2 SVGAGI. The trim removed 6 bases at V and 7 bases at J, leaving 6 bases unmatched. The CDR3 contains 14 residues. The CDR3 DNA reads TGTGCCAGCAGGGTAGACAGGGTAAATTCACCCCTCCACTTT. Translation: CASRVDRVNSPLHF.

The V and J genes are TRBV30 and TRBJ2-4, with TRBD2 as a possible D gene (6 bases). Trimming removed 5 bases from V and 0 bases from J, with 20 bases in between. This CDR3 contains 17 residues. CDR1 GTSNPN and CDR2 SVGIG come from the germline V gene (reference sequence). The CDR3 DNA sequence: TGTGCCTGGGCTAACTGGGGAGGAGGACTAGCCAAAAACATTCAGTACTTC. Its protein is CAWANWGGGLAKNIQYF.

The chain recombines TRBV5-1 with TRBJ2-1, with D possibly TRBD1 on 5 matching bases. Per the germline V gene, CDR1 is SGHRS and CDR2 is YFSETQ. The CDR3 length is 15 residues. The V end was cut by 3 bases, the J end by 0 bases, with 10 bases between. CDR3: CASSYQGGSYNEQFF. DNA of the CDR3: TGCGCCAGCAGCTATCAGGGCGGCTCCTACAATGAGCAGTTCTTC.

The chain combines TRBV14 with TRBJ1-6; D may be TRBD1 (6 bases). Germline-derived CDR1 and CDR2 are SGHDN and FVKESK. This CDR3 region has 16 residues. V was pared by 1 base and J by 9 bases, with 16 bases between. In DNA form, the CDR3 reads TGTGCCAGCAGCCAAGTTTTGCCAGGGGTAGGTTCACCCCTCCACTTT. Protein sequence: CASSQVLPGVGSPLHF.